The rows below give T cell receptor beta chains drawn from one sample of a study of blood T cell repertoires in COVID-19. TCRdb's table, derived via immunoSEQ multiplex PCR, lists solely in-frame clones and lacks some. The sample includes 85,000 to 100,000 clones, roughly nine tenths of them seen just once. Sample: peripheral blood. These receptors were collected from a man in his sixties with acute or convalescent COVID-19. Both conserved end residues are trimmed from each CDR3. A D gene is named only where the DNA matches it firmly.

TRBV5-6 | . | ASTLRTVGNTIY
TRBV6-5 | . | ASTPGGNSNQPQH
TRBV7-9 | TRBD1 | ASKDRGDEKLF
TRBV30 | TRBD1 | AWGGQGDSPLH
TRBV27 | . | ASSFRTKTEAF
TRBV19 | . | ASSRQATNEKLF
TRBV7-8 | . | ASSKTTRVSNSNQPQH
TRBV25-1 | TRBD1 | ASTSGQGVSYGYT
TRBV6-1 | . | ASSASFFRATGNTIY
TRBV12-3/TRBV12-4 | . | ASSRDSPLH
TRBV7-9 | TRBD2 | ASRGYRLAGSTDTQY
TRBV6-1 | TRBD1 | ASSELTGTGIYGYT
TRBV5-6 | TRBD1 | ASSFDREWDNYGYT
TRBV3-1/TRBV3-2 | . | ASSQGDRSQGETQY
TRBV5-1 | TRBD1 | ASSLFPGTGQETQY
TRBV25-1 | . | ASRDRNYGYT
TRBV14 | TRBD1 | ASSRDRVQETQY
TRBV19 | . | ASRAALKNSPLH
TRBV19 | . | ASSWSGNSNTEAF
TRBV3-1/TRBV3-2 | TRBD1 | ASSRTGGTYNSPLH
TRBV6-5 | . | ASKREGATNEKLF
TRBV5-1 | TRBD1 | ASSLRQGGNQPQH